The 10 T cell receptor beta chains below all came from one sample that was sequenced in a study of OX40 agonist ivuxolimab in advanced cancers. Sequencing used immunoSEQ multiplex PCR; TCRdb keeps in-frame clones, though not all of them. The sample consists of 81,000 or so clones, about 88% of them appearing once. The specimen comprised CD4+ or CD8+ T cells sorted from blood, sampled in a trial of the OX40 agonist ivuxolimab. The receptors were sampled from an adult with an advanced solid tumor such as melanoma, head and neck, liver or kidney cancer.

The chain joins TRBV5-1 to TRBJ2-7, with 12 bases identical to TRBD1. Germline CDR1 SGHRS, CDR2 YFSETQ. The junction had 12 bases not matched to a gene; V was cut back by 4 bases and J by 7 bases. This CDR3 is 16 amino acids long. CDR3 sequence (DNA): TGCGCCAGCAGCACGGGACAGGGGGCAGCACACCCTGAGCAGTACTTC. It specifies CASSTGQGAAHPEQYF.

The chain uses TRBV5-1 and TRBJ2-5; 7 bases fit TRBD1. Germline V gene data show CDR1 as SGHRS and CDR2 as YFSETQ. V was pared by 2 bases and J by 2 bases, with 6 bases of the junction left unmatched. The CDR3 spans 15 residues. CDR3 protein: CASSLIPGQQETQYF. DNA of the CDR3: TGCGCCAGCAGCTTAATACCGGGACAGCAAGAGACCCAGTACTTC.

V is TRBV5-4 and J is TRBJ2-3; possible D gene TRBD2, 6 bases. V lost 3 bases and J lost 8, with 16 bases in between. This CDR3 contains 14 residues. Looked up from germline, CDR1 is SGHNT and CDR2 is YYREEE (reference sequence). CDR3 bases: TGTGCCAGCAGCTCCGACCGTGCCGGGGGTACGCAGTATTTT. Translating gives CASSSDRAGGTQYF.

V and J are TRBV4-3 and TRBJ2-2, with D maybe TRBD1 (5 bases). The V end was cut by 5 bases, the J end by 8 bases, with 15 bases between. The germline V gene has CDR1 LGHNA and CDR2 YSLEER. The CDR3 sequence is 14 residues long. The CDR3 spells CASSSLDSRGELFF. In DNA form, the CDR3 reads TGCGCCAGCAGCTCCTTAGACAGTCGGGGGGAGCTGTTTTTT.

This chain joins TRBV28 and TRBJ1-6; D perhaps matches TRBD1 (6 bases). Trimming took 8 bases from V and 8 from J, leaving 10 bases between them. CDR1 MDHEN and CDR2 SYDVKM come from the germline V gene. The CDR3 sequence is 12 residues long. DNA for the CDR3: TGTGCCAGCGACGCAGGGGATTCACCCCTCCACTTT. Translated, it gives CASDAGDSPLHF.

This clone has only a few counts. The chain joins TRBV5-5 to TRBJ1-1; 8 bases line up with TRBD1. The CDR3 has 14 residues. The V gene end was trimmed by 4 bases and the J gene end by 3 bases; junction bases not matched to a gene: 5. CDR1 is SGHKS and CDR2 is YYEKEE in the germline V gene (reference sequence). Written as DNA, the CDR3 is TGTGCCAGCAGCGGACAGGGAGGAGACACTGAAGCTTTCTTT. Amino acid sequence: CASSGQGGDTEAFF.

The V and J genes are TRBV7-2 and TRBJ1-2, with D tentatively TRBD1 (5 bases). Germline V gene sequence: CDR1 SGHTA, CDR2 FQGNSA. The CDR3 length is 14 residues. V lost 0 bases to trimming and J lost 3 bases, with 8 bases between them. The CDR3 loop reads CASSLAGEYYGYTF. The CDR3 DNA is TGTGCCAGCAGCTTAGCGGGGGAGTACTATGGCTACACCTTC.

V usage is TRBV5-1 and J usage is TRBJ2-3; maybe TRBD1 (5 bases). V lost 4 bases and J 0 bases, leaving 9 bases between the germline ends. There are 14 residues in the CDR3. CDR1 is SGHRS and CDR2 is YFSETQ in the germline V gene. CDR3 region: CASSLRQSTDTQYF. CDR3 coding DNA: TGCGCCAGCAGCCTTAGACAGAGCACAGATACGCAGTATTTT.

The chain couples TRBV2 to TRBJ1-5, with 7 bases lining up with TRBD1. CDR1 and CDR2 (germline): SNHLY, FYNNEI. The CDR3 covers 16 residues. V lost 3 bases, J lost 0 bases, and 5 bases stayed unmatched. In nucleotides, the CDR3 is TGTGCCAGCAGTGACTCGACAGGGCATAGCAATCAGCCCCAGCATTTT. This sequence encodes CASSDSTGHSNQPQHF. The whole variable domain, remainder taken from reference TRBV2 and TRBJ1-5, is EPEVTQTPSHQVTQMGQEVILRCVPISNHLYFYWYRQILGQKVEFLVSFYNNEISEKSEIFDDQFSVERPDGSNFTLKIRSTKLEDSAMYFCASSDSTGHSNQPQHFGDGTRLSIL.

This chain uses TRBV5-1 with TRBJ2-6; D is uncertain. Germline CDR1 is SGHRS and CDR2 is YFSETQ. The CDR3 covers 15 residues. Trimming stripped 0 bases from V and 4 bases from J, with 8 bases between. The CDR3 coding sequence is TGCGCCAGCAGCTTGGAGTGGGCCGGGGCCAACGTCCTGACTTTC. It translates to CASSLEWAGANVLTF.